One T cell receptor beta chain is described in this entry. These data come from a study of blood T cell repertoires in COVID-19. Study summary: Both acute and convalescent COVID-19 samples were obtained from the United States, Italy and Spain. T cells, B-cell-depleted T cells, or PBMCs supplied cDNA or gDNA.

Here immunoSEQ multiplex PCR was the method, and the copy in TCRdb shows in-frame clones only, minus some. The sample contains under 150,000 clones, roughly four fifths of which appear only once. Sequenced: peripheral blood. The TCR sequence derives from a human donor in a cohort sampled during active COVID-19.

CDR3 protein: CASSFGGPGSYNEQFF. The DNA of the CDR3 is TGTGCCAGCAGCTTCGGGGGGCCCGGCTCCTACAATGAGCAGTTCTTC. V usage is TRBV5-4 and J usage is TRBJ2-1; tentative D call: TRBD2 (7 bases). Germline V gives CDR1 SGHNT, CDR2 YYREEE (reference sequence). This CDR3 is built from 16 residues. Trimming cost V 2 bases and J 0 bases, with 12 bases left between them.